Sequencing of this T cell receptor (beta chain) was carried out in a study of blood T cell repertoires in COVID-19. The overall study: Samples of COVID-19 (acute and convalescent) were obtained from the United States, Italy and Spain. T cells, B-cell-depleted T cells, or PBMCs provided the cDNA or gDNA that served as material.

Per the study methods: For nucleated cells, counts were estimated from reference gene primer amplification. The table came from immunoSEQ multiplex PCR; TCRdb's copy has only in-frame clones and leaves some out. V and J calls and clone size are as listed in that table; D and trimming were resolved from the DNA. The sample contains 55,000 to 60,000 clones, approximately 87% of which appear only once. The TCR originated in a man in his forties or fifties with active COVID-19. Sequenced input: peripheral blood.

The CDR3 nucleotides read TGCGCCAGCAGCTGGGGCGGGGGTAGGGATGAGCAGTTCTTC. Its protein product is CASSWGGGRDEQFF. This chain connects TRBV5-1 to TRBJ2-1; 7 bases agree with TRBD2. V lost 3 bases to trimming and J lost 8 bases; unmatched junction nucleotides: 8. CDR1 is SGHRS, CDR2 YFSETQ, per germline. The CDR3 extends over 14 amino acids.